The entry below gives a single T cell receptor (beta chain) sequence along with its context. The antigen is unknown. The CDR3 totals 16 residues. Trimming cost V 6 bases and J 4 bases; bases outside gene matches: 14. Germline V gene lookup returns CDR1 MNHEY and CDR2 SVGAGI. Peripheral blood samples of around 11 milliliters were drawn from each donor. The authors ran a second PCR of about 6 to 12 cycles using a sample-barcoded 5' primer and a J-beta primer mix. MiXCR was run by TCRdb on the 5' RACE reads, yielding one entry per CDR3 protein. The sample contains under 950,000 distinct CDR3 sequences, roughly 20% of which appear only once. This specimen comes from a study of blood T cells in healthy people across ages. Whole-study results and caveats: Naive T cell percentage by flow cytometry tracked strongly with beta diversity.

V and J are TRBV6-5 and TRBJ1-1; 7 positions match TRBD1. This receptor was taken from a man in his 70s in good health. Sequencing used blood. The CDR3 loop reads CASRLVRQGAGTEAFF. The CDR3 nucleotides read TGTGCCAGCAGACTCGTCCGACAGGGCGCCGGCACTGAAGCTTTCTTT.